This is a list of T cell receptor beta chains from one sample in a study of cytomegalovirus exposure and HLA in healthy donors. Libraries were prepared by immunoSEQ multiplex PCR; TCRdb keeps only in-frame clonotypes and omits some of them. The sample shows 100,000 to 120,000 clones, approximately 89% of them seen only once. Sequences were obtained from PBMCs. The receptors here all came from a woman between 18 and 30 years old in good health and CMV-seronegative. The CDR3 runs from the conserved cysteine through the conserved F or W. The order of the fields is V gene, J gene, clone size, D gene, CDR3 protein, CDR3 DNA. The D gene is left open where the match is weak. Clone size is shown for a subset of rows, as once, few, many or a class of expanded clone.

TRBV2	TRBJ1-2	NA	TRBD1	CASSEAVGTAFYGYTF	TGTGCCAGCAGTGAAGCGGTAGGGACAGCTTTCTATGGCTACACCTTC
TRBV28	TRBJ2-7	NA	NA	CASSPTLSSYEQYF	TGTGCCAGCAGTCCTACTCTAAGTTCCTACGAGCAGTACTTC
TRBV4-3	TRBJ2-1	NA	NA	CASSQDREAVSYNEQFF	TGCGCCAGCAGCCAAGATCGTGAAGCGGTCTCCTACAATGAGCAGTTCTTC
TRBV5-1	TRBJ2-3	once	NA	CASSLATLSSTDTQYF	TGCGCCAGCAGCTTGGCCACTTTGTCGAGCACAGATACGCAGTATTTT
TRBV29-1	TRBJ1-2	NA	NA	CSVVPDWSYGYTF	TGCAGCGTTGTCCCGGACTGGAGCTATGGCTACACCTTC
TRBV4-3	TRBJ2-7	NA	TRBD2	CASSQGASGVEQYF	TGCGCCAGCAGCCAAGGGGCTAGCGGGGTCGAGCAGTACTTC
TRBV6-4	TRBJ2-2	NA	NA	CASSDSESGELFF	TGTGCCAGCAGTGATAGTGAATCCGGGGAGCTGTTTTTT
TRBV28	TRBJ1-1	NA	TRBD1	CASSTRTGGTEAFF	TGTGCCAGCAGTACCAGGACAGGGGGCACTGAAGCTTTCTTT
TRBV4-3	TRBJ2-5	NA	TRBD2	CASSQAGTSGRTAQYF	TGCGCCAGCAGCCAAGCCGGGACTAGCGGGAGGACGGCCCAGTACTTC
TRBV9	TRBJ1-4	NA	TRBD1	CASSAGTAVNEKLFF	TGTGCCAGCAGCGCTGGGACAGCTGTTAATGAAAAACTGTTTTTT
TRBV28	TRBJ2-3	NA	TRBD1	CASSVDRGGSTDTQYF	TGTGCCAGCAGTGTGGACAGGGGGGGTAGCACAGATACGCAGTATTTT
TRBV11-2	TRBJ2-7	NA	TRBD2	CASSRYVGGAEQYF	TGTGCCAGCAGCCGCTACGTCGGGGGGGCCGAGCAGTACTTC
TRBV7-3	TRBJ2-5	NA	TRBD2	CASSLTRTSGETQYF	TGTGCCAGCAGCTTAACCCGGACTAGCGGAGAGACCCAGTACTTC
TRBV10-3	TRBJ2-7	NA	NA	CATQVLAGEQYF	TGTGCCACTCAGGTCCTCGCTGGCGAGCAGTACTTC
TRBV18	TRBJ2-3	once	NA	CASSPQGRGSADTQYF	TGTGCCAGCTCACCTCAGGGGAGGGGATCCGCAGATACGCAGTATTTT
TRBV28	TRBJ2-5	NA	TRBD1	CASSSPGTGRKTQYF	TGTGCCAGCAGTTCCCCCGGGACAGGGAGGAAGACCCAGTACTTC
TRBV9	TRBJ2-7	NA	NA	CASSARLGYEQYF	TGTGCCAGCAGCGCCCGACTAGGCTACGAGCAGTACTTC
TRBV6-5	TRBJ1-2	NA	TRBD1	CASSYSDSGTDGYTF	TGTGCCAGCAGTTACTCCGATTCCGGGACAGACGGCTACACCTTC
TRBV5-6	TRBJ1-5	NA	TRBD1	CASSTQGVRQPQHF	TGTGCCAGCTCCACCCAGGGGGTTCGTCAGCCCCAGCATTTT
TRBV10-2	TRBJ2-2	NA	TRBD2	CASGLAGVGELFF	TGCGCCAGCGGCCTAGCGGGAGTGGGGGAGCTGTTTTTT
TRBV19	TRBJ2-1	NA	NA	CASSIGTSNEQFF	TGTGCCAGTAGTATCGGGACATCCAATGAGCAGTTCTTC
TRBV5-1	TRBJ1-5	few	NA	CASSLRVGNQPQHF	TGCGCCAGCAGCTTACGAGTGGGCAATCAGCCCCAGCATTTT
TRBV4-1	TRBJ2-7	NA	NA	CASSQQMFYEQYF	TGCGCCAGCAGCCAACAGATGTTCTACGAGCAGTACTTC
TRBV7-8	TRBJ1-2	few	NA	CASSSVRPVGYTF	TGTGCCAGCAGCTCAGTCCGTCCCGTGGGCTACACCTTC
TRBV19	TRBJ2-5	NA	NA	CASSIDLTRPQETQYF	TGTGCCAGTAGTATAGACCTCACGAGGCCGCAAGAGACCCAGTACTTC
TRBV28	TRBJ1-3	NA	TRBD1	CASSGGQASGNTIYF	TGTGCCAGCAGTGGGGGACAGGCCTCTGGAAACACCATATATTTT
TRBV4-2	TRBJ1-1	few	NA	CASSQDQGSMNTEAFF	TGTGCCAGCAGCCAAGATCAAGGGAGCATGAACACTGAAGCTTTCTTT
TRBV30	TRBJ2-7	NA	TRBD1	CAGKTGGSYEQYF	TGTGCCGGAAAAACAGGGGGCAGTTACGAGCAGTACTTC
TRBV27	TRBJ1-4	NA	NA	CASSLQGQPATNEKLFF	TGTGCCAGCAGTCTTCAAGGACAGCCGGCAACTAATGAAAAACTGTTTTTT
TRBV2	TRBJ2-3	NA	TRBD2	CASSVGLAGDTQYF	TGTGCCAGCAGTGTTGGACTAGCGGGAGATACGCAGTATTTT
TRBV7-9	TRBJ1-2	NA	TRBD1	CASSLRDSSKGYTF	TGTGCCAGCAGCTTAAGGGACAGCTCTAAGGGCTACACCTTC
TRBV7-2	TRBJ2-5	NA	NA	CASSLAPQGPRGETQYF	TGTGCCAGCAGCTTAGCACCCCAGGGGCCCCGAGGAGAGACCCAGTACTTC
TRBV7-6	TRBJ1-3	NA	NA	CASSLGQENTIYF	TGTGCCAGCAGCTTAGGACAAGAAAACACCATATATTTT
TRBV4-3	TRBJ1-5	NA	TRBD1	CASSQETQGAGQPQHF	TGCGCCAGCAGCCAAGAAACACAGGGGGCCGGTCAGCCCCAGCATTTT
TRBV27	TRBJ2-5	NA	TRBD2	CASSPWEGQGTQYF	TGTGCCAGCTCCCCGTGGGAGGGCCAAGGGACCCAGTACTTC
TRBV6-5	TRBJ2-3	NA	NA	CASRPRAGGTDTQYF	TGTGCCAGCAGGCCCCGGGCAGGGGGCACAGATACGCAGTATTTT
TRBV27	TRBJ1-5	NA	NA	CASSLSGGPQHF	TGTGCCAGCAGTTTATCGGGGGGGCCCCAGCATTTT
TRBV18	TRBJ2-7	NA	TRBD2	CASSPPGRASGTYEQYF	TGTGCCAGCTCACCACCGGGTAGGGCTAGCGGGACCTACGAGCAGTACTTC
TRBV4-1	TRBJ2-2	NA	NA	CASSQDKGVGTGELFF	TGCGCCAGCAGCCAAGATAAAGGGGTCGGGACCGGGGAGCTGTTTTTT
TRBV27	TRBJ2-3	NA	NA	CASRSFFRGSATDTQYF	TGTGCCAGCAGATCATTTTTCAGGGGATCCGCCACAGATACGCAGTATTTT
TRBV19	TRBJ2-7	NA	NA	CASSIRAGYEQYF	TGTGCCAGTAGTATAAGGGCGGGCTACGAGCAGTACTTC
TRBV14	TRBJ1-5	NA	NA	CASSASRDAWGNQPQHF	TGTGCCAGCAGCGCTTCGCGGGACGCTTGGGGCAATCAGCCCCAGCATTTT
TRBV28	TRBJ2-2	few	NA	CASSSWRGLVTGELFF	TGTGCCAGCAGCTCATGGAGGGGACTGGTCACCGGGGAGCTGTTTTTT
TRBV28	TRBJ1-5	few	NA	CASATPGGNQPQHF	TGTGCCAGCGCGACCCCGGGGGGCAATCAGCCCCAGCATTTT
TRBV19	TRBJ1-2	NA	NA	CASTITTAGRYGYTF	TGTGCCAGTACCATAACAACTGCAGGGAGGTATGGCTACACCTTC
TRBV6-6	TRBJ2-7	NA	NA	CASRFRGYEQYF	TGTGCCAGCAGATTCAGGGGTTACGAGCAGTACTTC
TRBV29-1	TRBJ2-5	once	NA	CSAPSVQETQYF	TGCAGCGCACCTAGCGTCCAAGAGACCCAGTACTTC
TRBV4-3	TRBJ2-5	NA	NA	CASSQVYNRWTLQPETQYF	TGCGCCAGCAGCCAAGTATATAACAGGTGGACGCTTCAGCCAGAGACCCAGTACTTC
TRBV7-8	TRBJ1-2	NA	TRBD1	CASSSRFDRGAHGYTF	TGTGCCAGCAGCTCACGCTTCGACAGGGGAGCTCATGGTTACACCTTC
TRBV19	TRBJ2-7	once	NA	CASISGNGRQYF	TGTGCCAGTATTTCCGGGAATGGTCGGCAGTACTTC
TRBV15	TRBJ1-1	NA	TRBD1	CATSRSDRGTEAFF	TGTGCCACCAGCAGGTCGGACAGGGGAACTGAAGCTTTCTTT
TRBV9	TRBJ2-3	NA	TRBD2	CASSVGAGDLADTQYF	TGTGCCAGCAGCGTAGGGGCGGGGGATCTCGCAGATACGCAGTATTTT
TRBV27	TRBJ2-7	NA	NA	CASSLNGGGSEQYF	TGTGCCAGCAGTTTAAACGGCGGAGGATCCGAGCAGTACTTC
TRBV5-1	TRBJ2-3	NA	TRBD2	CASSSSPSGGATDTQYF	TGCGCCAGCAGCTCCTCTCCTAGCGGGGGCGCCACAGATACGCAGTATTTT
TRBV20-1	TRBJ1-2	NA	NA	CSARSSGGYTF	TGCAGTGCTAGATCAAGCGGTGGCTACACCTTC
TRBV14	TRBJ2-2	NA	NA	CASRQQGGTGELFF	TGTGCCAGCAGACAACAGGGAGGCACCGGGGAGCTGTTTTTT
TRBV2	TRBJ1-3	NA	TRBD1	CASSATPGTAEF	TGTGCCAGCAGTGCTACACCTGGGACAGCTGAATTT